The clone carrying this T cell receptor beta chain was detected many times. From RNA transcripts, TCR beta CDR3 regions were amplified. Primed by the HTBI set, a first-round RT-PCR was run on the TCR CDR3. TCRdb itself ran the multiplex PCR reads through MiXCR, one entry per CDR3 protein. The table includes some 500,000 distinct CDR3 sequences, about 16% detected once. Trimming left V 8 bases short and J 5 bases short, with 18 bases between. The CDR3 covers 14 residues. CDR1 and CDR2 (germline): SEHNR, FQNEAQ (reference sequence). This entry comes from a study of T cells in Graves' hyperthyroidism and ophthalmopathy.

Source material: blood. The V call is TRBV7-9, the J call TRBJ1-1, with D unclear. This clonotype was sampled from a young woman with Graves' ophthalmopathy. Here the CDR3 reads CASRYFPRETEAFF. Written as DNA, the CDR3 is TGTGCCAGCCGGTACTTCCCCCGGGAGACTGAAGCTTTCTTT.